This TCR beta chain derives from a study of cytomegalovirus exposure and HLA in healthy donors (dated by TCRdb to the late 2010s). Study-wide context: An earlier analysis of more than 550 of the donors reported 276 Gb of sequence data and 95 million to 140 million unique TCR beta sequences obtained from approximately 180 million T cells. An early release covering roughly 640 HLA-typed donors comprised approximately 290 gigabases of sequencing data and approximately 80 million unique TCR sequences. Among the roughly 410 genotyped donors, roughly 80% belonged to the genetic ancestry cluster associated with self-reported Caucasian donors. The study aimed to test whether cataloging public T cell receptors could reveal signatures of past pathogen exposure. The study used immunosequencing to profile the T cell repertoires of around 600 subjects and linked those repertoires to cytomegalovirus serostatus. A separate validation cohort of 90 to 150 different subjects was used in addition to the roughly 700-subject first cohort. To predict cytomegalovirus infection status, the study combined high-throughput TCR immunosequencing, statistical association of individual TCRs with disease status, and machine learning. To study patterns of TCR occurrence, a later analysis re-analyzed previously published TCR beta repertoires from several hundred donors and added high-resolution HLA genotyping. In the later analysis, no new phenotypic data were used to find candidate immune exposures; instead, reliance was placed on TCR beta sequences and their occurrence across donors. To decide whether each TCR beta V gene segment behaved as functional or pseudogenic, an earlier analysis of nearly 600 of the donors relied on high-throughput TCR beta sequencing. Alongside the repertoire data, information on donor age, sex, ethnicity and CMV serostatus was compiled. A later genetic analysis took genome-wide SNP genotypes for about three fifths of the 666 donors and used that subset as a discovery cohort. All discovery cohort repertoires had been generated using a single sequencing platform. Both class I and class II loci were covered by HLA typing, at four-digit resolution. Typing coverage varied by locus: about 629-630 donors for A, B, C, DRB1 and DQB1; some 520 for DQA1; over 600 for DPA1; around 450 for DPB1. Because of strong linkage in the cohort, five DR-DQ haplotypes were treated as single units for association and clustering. On average, over 200,000 unique TCR beta nucleotide sequences were sequenced per donor among a few hundred genotyped donors of the cohort, with around 19% of those sequences being non-productive.

Here is what the overall study found, with its caveats: A further reported finding was that TCR beta sequences accurately predicted the HLA-A and HLA-B alleles for most subjects in the first cohort. Most TCR sequences were observed very rarely across donors, whereas some public TCRs were present in many individuals. Only TCR beta chains were sequenced in this cohort, and the absence of alpha or paired-chain data limited detectable features. The classifier was reported to diagnose cytomegalovirus status with high specificity and sensitivity in both the original cohort and the validation cohort. Specific HLA alleles were associated with roughly 16,000 TCR beta sequences at a false discovery rate of 0.05 in a later analysis. Sequencing depth was assumed to be roughly uniform across donors in the presence/absence analyses, though that assumption may not hold. According to a later analysis, TCR association rates differed among HLA loci, with DRB1 alleles showing the most associated TCRs and HLA-C alleles showing the fewest. V-gene and J-gene trimming of TCR beta chains was associated with a missense DCLRE1C variant in a later genetic analysis, and the association was replicated in an independent cohort. According to a later analysis, parvovirus B19, influenza, CMV and Epstein-Barr virus appeared linked to several top co-occurrence clusters. In a later genetic analysis, fewer N-insertions in productive TCRs were reported among donors in an Asian-associated ancestry cluster than the approximately 710-donor mean. When HLA alleles, especially DR and DQ, strongly co-occurred, attributing TCR associations to individual alleles was difficult. In vitro tests confirmed that three of the cytomegalovirus-associated TCR beta chains recognize cytomegalovirus antigens. Because HLA typing was missing for some donors at each locus, association tests included only the typed subset. Broadly in line with IMGT annotations, most TCR beta V segments showed up in productive rearrangements about 87% or about 30% of the time in an earlier analysis of several hundred of the donors. Some IMGT-functional V segments, including TRBV6-2 and TRBV6-3, could not be told apart with the 87-base-pair reads, so those segments were excluded. Correlated functional status among segregating V segments might reflect linkage disequilibrium, but an unknown experimental factor could not be ruled out. It was suggested by the authors that the approach could potentially be generalized to other disease states and immunological phenotypes. In the study, approximately 160 TCR beta chains were listed as associated with cytomegalovirus. A group of highly shared sequence variants was considered likely to be a technical artifact of the sequencing pipeline. Because counts were too low, roughly 17 rarely observed V segments, including chromosome 9 orphons, were left out of the earlier analysis of some 640 of the donors. Most CMV-associated TCR beta chains appeared to be HLA-restricted in a later analysis, and the HLA associations seemed to be driven largely by CMV exposure. Immune exposure information for the cohort was limited to CMV serostatus. A later analysis found that HLA-associated TCR beta chains were more clonally expanded and had lower generation probabilities than equally common non-associated chains.

The library was produced with the immunoSEQ multiplex PCR assay. The multiplex PCR relied on a mix of 60 forward primers for TCR Vbeta segments and 13 reverse primers for TCR Jbeta segments. Amplification of the CDR3 region of rearranged TCR beta genes was performed with a multiplex PCR assay on genomic DNA. The amplified TCR beta libraries were sequenced on the Illumina HiSeq System as 87-base-pair reads. Under the source paper's analysis protocol: Across the 670 or so repertoires, a later analysis counted roughly 77 million unique TCR beta chains, around 10 million of which were shared by at least two donors. To remove PCR and sequencing errors, raw reads were error-corrected and collapsed into unique sequences using a nearest-neighbor algorithm that merged closely related sequences. CDR3 sequences were aligned to IMGT reference sequences to assign V, D and J gene segments. For a sequence to be retained, a match of at least six nucleotides was required to both a V gene segment and a J gene segment. A rearrangement was called productive if the CDR3 had no stop codons and remained in frame with V and J, and every other rearrangement was called non-productive. CDR3 was defined according to IMGT convention as the region running from the second conserved V-encoded cysteine to the conserved J-encoded phenylalanine. In an earlier analysis of around 640 of the donors, sequences lacking an unambiguous match to a single V gene segment were excluded. In an earlier analysis of approximately 590 of the donors, a V segment was called functional when productive rearrangements were above 56.7%, and segregating when the standard deviation between donors exceeded 5%. A statistical classification framework was developed to diagnose cytomegalovirus status using the catalog of TCR beta chain sequences. V and J gene assignment, in a later analysis, came from comparing TCR nucleotide sequences with IMGT/GENE-DB human TR gene sequences. A later analysis assigned CDR3 sequences and most-parsimonious VDJ recombination scenarios with the TCRdist pipeline. In a later analysis, every TCR beta chain was defined by the combination of its CDR3 amino acid sequence and its V-gene family, and reads without a unique V-gene family were dropped. A later analysis removed several hundred highly shared, low-generation-probability nucleotide sequences to deal with suspected cross-contamination and a sequencing artifact. In a later analysis, a clonal expansion index was calculated for each public chain from normalized within-repertoire ranks of inferred template counts. In a later analysis, generation probabilities were computed using a VDJ recombination model fitted to out-of-frame rearrangements, and the results were checked against IGoR. In a later analysis, TCR-TCR, TCR-HLA and TCR-CMV co-occurrence was scored with hypergeometric tests, and a repertoire-size bias correction was applied to TCR pairs. A later analysis estimated false discovery rates by permuting HLA or CMV assignments 20 times. A later analysis grouped co-occurring TCRs with DBSCAN, adding TCRdist sequence similarity when clustering within HLA-allele-positive subsets. Co-occurrence clustering excluded repertoires with fewer than 30,000 or more than 120,000 public chains, plus five with anomalous nucleotide sharing. In TCRdb, the immuneACCESS table is reduced to in-frame sequences with V and J assigned. These tables do not hold every clone; where another copy was compared, an unresolved V gene accounts for under half, and the others remain unexplained. V, J and clone size are taken as reported in that table, and D and trimming were inferred from the DNA itself. The sample profile shows 190,000 or so clones; less than 90% of them were found once. In total, the top ten clones hold 1.6% of the sample.

Trimming removed 4 bases from V and 3 bases from J, leaving 15 bases between the germline ends. From the germline V gene, CDR1 is SGHRS and CDR2 is YFSETQ. Reading from cysteine to phenylalanine, the CDR3 counts 15 amino acids. The entry retains the CDR3 DNA only, 45 bases that are in frame from base 1. The cohort was made up of 650 to 700 healthy bone marrow donors. All cohort members were sampled while nominally healthy, although unrecorded immune exposures were likely present. The donor tested CMV seronegative, placing the donor among the roughly 350 seronegative members of the cohort. A peripheral blood sample was collected from each donor, and TCR beta sequencing was performed on peripheral blood mononuclear cells. The Qiagen DNeasy Blood Extraction Kit was used to extract genomic DNA from the blood cell samples. Notes on this clone: No antigen is known for it. It has no much larger one-base neighbor in the sample; base qualities were not kept.

Sequencing input: PBMCs. This sequence originates from a man in his fifties or sixties in good health and CMV-seronegative. The V and J segments used are TRBV5-1 and TRBJ2-3, with the D gene call left open. The bases are TGCGCCAGCAGCCGCCGACTTTCCCGAACAGATACGCAGTATTTT. Translated, this gives CASSRRLSRTDTQYF.